One and the same sample provided the 17 T cell receptor beta chains below, sequenced in a study of regulatory T cells in long-lasting Graves disease. As to time point: persistent/refractory GD, antithyroid drugs over 5 years with positive TRAb. The TCR library was made from RNA that had been extracted from PBMCs in TRIzol. Researchers made TCR beta libraries by using iRepertoire HTBI primers and running Arm-PCR on CDR3 regions. One entry per CDR3 protein, called by TCRdb with MiXCR from the multiplex PCR reads. The sample has 650,000 to 700,000 distinct CDR3 sequences; around 32% are singletons. Sequenced material: peripheral blood mononuclear cells (PBMCs), taken when the disease was refractory, from a patient treated with antithyroid drugs. The origin of the receptors is a female donor with Graves disease.

The chain links TRBV28 to TRBJ2-7; TRBD1 aligns across 10 bases. In germline, CDR1 is MDHEN, CDR2 SYDVKM. The J segment lost 3 bases and the V segment lost 0 bases, leaving 2 bases of the junction unmatched. This CDR3 has 15 residues. CDR3 residues: CASSLCWTGGYEQYF. The CDR3 nucleotides read TGTGCCAGCAGTTTATGCTGGACAGGGGGCTACGAGCAGTACTTC.

The chain employs TRBV28 and TRBJ2-7, with 9 nucleotides matching TRBD1. The CDR3 totals 15 residues. The ends lost 4 bases at V and 7 bases at J; junction bases unmatched: 11. Germline loops: CDR1 MDHEN, CDR2 SYDVKM. The CDR3 DNA follows: TGTGCCAGCAGTTACTACGGGGACAGGGTGAGTGAGCAGTACTTC. It codes for CASSYYGDRVSEQYF.

In its sample, this clonotype was seen a few times. The V gene is TRBV2, the J gene TRBJ1-4; tentatively, D is TRBD1 (5 bases). CDR3 length: 16 amino acids. V dropped 4 bases and J dropped 10 bases, with 22 bases sitting between them. The germline CDR1 and CDR2 sequences are SNHLY and FYNNEI. The CDR3 region is CASSVRGGQDRGKLFF. The DNA for the CDR3 is TGTGCCAGCAGTGTTAGGGGTGGCCAGGACCGGGGAAAACTGTTTTTT.

This clonotype has just one count. The rearrangement joins TRBV29-1 to TRBJ1-2; D perhaps matches TRBD1 (6 bases). Germline CDR1 and CDR2: SQVTM and ANQGSEA. The V and J ends lost 4 bases and 5 bases respectively, with 11 bases between them. The CDR3 runs to 12 residues. The CDR3 reads CSVVTGPYGYTF. The DNA for the CDR3 is TGCAGCGTTGTGACAGGCCCATATGGCTACACCTTC.

The rearrangement uses TRBV2 and TRBJ1-2; the D gene is possibly TRBD1 (5 bases). The CDR3 sequence is 13 residues long. Deletions cut 4 bases from V and 2 bases from J, with 8 bases between. In germline, CDR1 is SNHLY, CDR2 FYNNEI. This chain's CDR3 is CASSVDMNYGYTF. The CDR3 nucleotides read TGTGCCAGCAGTGTGGACATGAACTATGGCTACACCTTC. Full variable domain (rest looked up from reference TRBV2 and TRBJ1-2): EPEVTQTPSHQVTQMGQEVILRCVPISNHLYFYWYRQILGQKVEFLVSFYNNEISEKSEIFDDQFSVERPDGSNFTLKIRSTKLEDSAMYFCASSVDMNYGYTFGSGTRLTVV.

This clonotype was recorded a few times. This may be a read error: a much more frequent sequence differs by one nucleotide. The rearrangement links TRBV11-2 to TRBJ2-7, with 9 nucleotides matching TRBD1. The germline V gene encodes CDR1 SGHAT and CDR2 FQNNGV. V gave up 5 bases and J gave up 5 bases; unmatched junction bases: 1. The CDR3 totals 12 residues. CDR3 sequence (DNA): TGTGCCAGCAGCGGGACAGGGAACGAGCAGTACTTC. It is translated as CASSGTGNEQYF. Together with reference TRBV11-2 and TRBJ2-7, the CDR3 gives the full variable domain: EAGVAQSPRYKIIEKRQSVAFWCNPISGHATLYWYQQILGQGPKLLIQFQNNGVVDDSQLPKDRFSAERLKGVDSTLKIQPAKLEDSAVYLCASSGTGNEQYFGPGTRLTVT.

As regards this clonotype: A much larger clone sits a single nucleotide away, making a read error possible. The V and J genes are TRBV6-2 or TRBV6-3 and TRBJ2-2; 11 bases map to TRBD1. The CDR3 is 15 amino acids. Germline V CDR1 and CDR2: MNHEY, SVGEGT. J gave up 6 bases and V 6 bases, and 6 bases lay outside the gene matches. The CDR3 bases are TGTGCCAGCAGGGGGACAGGGGGAATCGCCGGGGAGCTGTTTTTT. This codes for CASRGTGGIAGELFF.

This clonotype was picked up a small number of times. The chain carries TRBV20-1 and TRBJ1-2, with D perhaps matching TRBD1 (5 bases). Germline V CDR1 and CDR2: DFQATT, SNEGSKA (reference sequence). CDR3 length equals 14 residues. Between the trimmed V and J ends, which lost 3 bases and 3 bases, there was a span of 14 bases. The CDR3 nucleotides are TGCAGTGCTAGGGGACTAACCCGGGACTATGGCTACACCTTC. Translation: CSARGLTRDYGYTF.

The gene calls are TRBV5-1 and TRBJ1-4; weak D call: TRBD1 (5 bases). CDR1 and CDR2 (germline): SGHRS, YFSETQ. CDR3 length equals 17 residues. Trimming removed 4 bases from V and 7 bases from J, with 23 bases in between. The CDR3 is CASSTGRGTGGIEKLFF. The CDR3 nucleotides read TGCGCCAGCAGCACCGGACGGGGCACTGGGGGAATTGAAAAACTGTTTTTT.

The chain links TRBV12-3 or TRBV12-4 to TRBJ2-7; the match to TRBD1 covers 7 bases. J lost 5 bases, V lost 5 bases, and 12 bases had no gene match. The CDR3 contains 15 residues. This chain's CDR3 is CASSPVRGSPDEQYF. CDR3 coding DNA: TGTGCCAGCAGTCCCGTCAGGGGGTCCCCCGACGAGCAGTACTTC.

This chain links TRBV11-2 with TRBJ2-3; 8 bases fit TRBD2. The CDR3 is 15 residues long. Germline loops: CDR1 SGHAT, CDR2 FQNNGV. J was trimmed by 5 bases and V by 5 bases; bases with no gene match: 9. For the CDR3, the DNA is TGTGCCAGCAGCATATCGGGACTAGTGCTAGATACGCAGTATTTT. Its protein is CASSISGLVLDTQYF.

This clonotype was detected only a few times. The chain employs TRBV6-2 or TRBV6-3 and TRBJ2-7; 9 positions agree with TRBD2. CDR1 MNHEY and CDR2 SVGEGT come from the germline V gene. The J segment lost 4 bases and the V segment lost 0 bases, leaving 7 bases of the junction unmatched. CDR3 size: 16 residues. The CDR3: CASSYSGLAGRYEQYF. CDR3 in DNA: TGTGCCAGCAGTTACTCGGGCCTAGCGGGGCGGTACGAGCAGTACTTC.

This clonotype was counted at least ten times. The chain uses TRBV28 and TRBJ1-1; TRBD1 matches at 11 bases. CDR3 length: 15 amino acids. V trimming: 2 bases; J trimming: 5 bases; junction bases outside the gene matches: 4. Germline CDR1 is MDHEN and CDR2 is SYDVKM. The CDR3 protein is CASSLGQGASTEAFF. In nucleotides, the CDR3 is TGTGCCAGCAGTTTAGGACAGGGGGCGTCTACTGAAGCTTTCTTT.

As to this clonotype: The junction departs from germline at one end; a sequencing error may be responsible. The V call is TRBV11-2, the J call TRBJ2-7, with a tentative D call TRBD2 (5 bases). Looked up from germline, CDR1 is SGHAT and CDR2 is FQNNGV. The CDR3 is 14 amino acids. CDR3 nucleotides: TGCGCCAGCAGCTTGCGGGCGGTTTCCTACGAGCAGTACTTC. Translation: CASSLRAVSYEQYF.

The chain joins TRBV7-9 to TRBJ1-1; D remains ambiguous. V was trimmed by 1 base and J by 2 bases, leaving 11 bases between them. Germline loops: CDR1 SEHNR, CDR2 FQNEAQ (reference sequence). This CDR3 spans 15 amino acids. The CDR3 sequence is CASSLGGGANTEAFF. The DNA of the CDR3 is TGTGCCAGCAGCTTAGGCGGAGGCGCCAACACTGAAGCTTTCTTT.

This chain connects TRBV12-3 or TRBV12-4 to TRBJ1-3; 7 nucleotides align to TRBD1. The CDR3 is 15 amino acids. Trimming removed 1 base from V and 4 bases from J; junction bases left unmatched: 4. The CDR3 DNA is TGTGCCAGCAGTTTAGTGGAGGGGGCAGGAAACACCATATATTTT. Translating it yields CASSLVEGAGNTIYF.

The rearrangement links TRBV2 to TRBJ2-1; D possibly corresponds to TRBD2 (5 bases). This CDR3 region has 14 residues. Germline values: CDR1 SNHLY, CDR2 FYNNEI. V was cut by 3 bases and J by 6 bases, with 12 bases left in between. CDR3 sequence (DNA): TGTGCCAGCAGTGAGAGGGAATTGGGCAATGAGCAGTTCTTC. Encoded protein: CASSERELGNEQFF.